This T cell receptor (beta chain) was documented in a study of CD8 T cells in Susac syndrome. Study-level information: When blood was drawn, the patients with Susac syndrome were therapy-naive, on corticosteroids, or on intravenous immunoglobulin alone. Study-level points and caveats: Within Susac syndrome CD4+ T cell repertoires, clonal expansion was not evident.

All included Susac syndrome patients satisfied recently defined diagnostic criteria for definite or probable disease. RNA was extracted with the RNeasy kit, and a quantity of about 0.5 to 1 ug was reverse transcribed using random hexamers. The method of amplification for TCR beta CDR3 was immunoSEQ multiplex PCR, covering 54 Vbeta and 13 Jbeta. TCRdb used MiXCR to reprocess the immunoSEQ multiplex PCR reads, holding one entry per CDR3 protein. This sample carries fewer than 200,000 distinct CDR3 sequences, roughly 90% of them seen once, and the ten largest clones take roughly 0.087%. This CDR3 is 15 amino acids long. The V gene end was trimmed by 0 bases and the J gene end by 4 bases; junction bases not matched to a gene: 5. The germline V gene encodes CDR1 SGDLS and CDR2 YYNGEE. Concerning this clonotype: Antigen specificity is unknown.

The chain is built from TRBV9 and TRBJ2-3; 7 positions match TRBD2. Source material: CD4+ T cells from PBMCs. The source is a human donor with Susac syndrome. CDR3 sequence reads: CASSVGGGSADTQYF. DNA of the CDR3: TGTGCCAGCAGCGTAGGGGGCGGGAGCGCAGATACGCAGTATTTT.